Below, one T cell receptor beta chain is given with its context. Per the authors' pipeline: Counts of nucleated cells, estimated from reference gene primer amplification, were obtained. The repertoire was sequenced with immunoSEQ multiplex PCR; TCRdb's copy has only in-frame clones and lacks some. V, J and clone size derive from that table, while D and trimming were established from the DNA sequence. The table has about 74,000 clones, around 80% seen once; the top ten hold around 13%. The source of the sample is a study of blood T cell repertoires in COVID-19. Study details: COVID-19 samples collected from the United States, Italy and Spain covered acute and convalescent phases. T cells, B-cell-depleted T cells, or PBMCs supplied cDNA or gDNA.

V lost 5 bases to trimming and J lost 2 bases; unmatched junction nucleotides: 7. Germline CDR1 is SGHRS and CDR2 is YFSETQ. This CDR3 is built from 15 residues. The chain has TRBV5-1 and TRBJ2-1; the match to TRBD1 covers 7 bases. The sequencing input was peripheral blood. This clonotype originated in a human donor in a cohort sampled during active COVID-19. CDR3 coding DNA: TGCGCCAGCAGGGCCGCAGGGGGAACCTACAATGAGCAGTTCTTC. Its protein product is CASRAAGGTYNEQFF.